Shown below are 17 T cell receptor beta chains from a single sample sequenced in a study of CD8 T cells in ankylosing spondylitis. TCRdb analysed the 5' RACE reads with MiXCR anew, one entry per CDR3 protein. The sample yields under 450,000 distinct CDR3 sequences, 20% to 25% seen once. Sequenced: blood, either unsorted or a sorted T cell fraction (not recorded which). The source of these receptors is a male donor with ankylosing spondylitis or in good health (not recorded which).

The chain joins TRBV11-2 to TRBJ2-3; no clear D. V gave up 5 bases and J gave up 6 bases, with 12 bases separating them. The V gene's germline CDR1 is SGHAT and CDR2 FQNNGV. This CDR3 comprises 13 residues. CDR3 DNA: TGTGCCAGCAGCGTTACACCCCCGGATACGCAGTATTTT. This gives the protein CASSVTPPDTQYF.

This CDR3 is CASSLLGEWGEETQYF. Here the CDR3 DNA reads TGTGCCAGCAGTTTACTGGGGGAATGGGGTGAAGAGACCCAGTACTTC. The J gene is TRBJ2-5, the V gene TRBV12-3 or TRBV12-4; the D call may be TRBD1 or TRBD2 (5 bases each). The CDR3 has 16 amino acids. V lost 2 bases and J lost 3, with 16 bases in between.

This clonotype was counted a single time. This sequence joins TRBV29-1 and TRBJ2-1, with 12 bases aligning to TRBD2. V was pared by 7 bases and J by 6 bases, with 7 bases of the junction left unmatched. The CDR3 covers 14 residues. From germline, CDR1 is SQVTM and CDR2 ANQGSEA. CDR3 region: CSAEGTSGFNEQFF. The CDR3 region has the DNA TGCAGCGCCGAGGGGACTAGCGGGTTCAATGAGCAGTTCTTC.

The V and J genes are TRBV5-6 and TRBJ1-1, with D possibly being TRBD1 (6 bases). The CDR3 has 16 residues. CDR1 and CDR2 from the germline V gene are SGHDT and YYEEEE. The V end was cut by 3 bases, the J end by 0 bases, with 15 bases between. The CDR3 sequence: CASSSQGPVMNTEAFF. CDR3 DNA sequence: TGTGCCAGCAGCTCCCAGGGGCCGGTCATGAACACTGAAGCTTTCTTT.

This sequence joins TRBV27 and TRBJ2-1, with 8 positions matching TRBD1. The CDR3 consists of 14 residues. V shed 3 bases and J 6 bases; nucleotides not matched to a gene: 4. The germline V gene has CDR1 MNHEY and CDR2 SMNVEV (reference sequence). The CDR3 region is CASSFGQGINEQFF. The CDR3 bases are TGTGCCAGCAGTTTTGGACAGGGAATCAATGAGCAGTTCTTC.

V and J are TRBV12-3 or TRBV12-4 and TRBJ2-3; TRBD1 agrees at 9 bases. V lost 9 bases, J lost 4 bases, and 17 bases stayed unmatched. This CDR3 spans 17 amino acids. CDR3 residues: CASNPPRDRVTADTQYF. Here the CDR3 DNA reads TGTGCCAGTAACCCCCCGAGGGACAGGGTAACTGCAGATACGCAGTATTTT.

This clonotype was counted ten times or more. This sequence joins TRBV12-3 or TRBV12-4 and TRBJ2-1; no clear D. Trimming took off 4 bases at V and 4 bases at J, with 8 bases between the two ends. The CDR3 contains 13 residues. In DNA, the CDR3 is TGTGCCAGCAGTTCCGCCGGGTACAATGAGCAGTTCTTC. Its translation is CASSSAGYNEQFF.

The chain employs TRBV29-1 and TRBJ1-2; D not resolved. The CDR3 covers 11 residues. Trimming left V 5 bases short and J 4 bases short, with 8 bases between. Looked up from germline, CDR1 is SQVTM and CDR2 is ANQGSEA. In nucleotides, the CDR3 is TGCAGCGTTAGGGAAACCTATGGCTACACCTTC. Translation gives CSVRETYGYTF. Complete variable domain (other parts from reference TRBV29-1 and TRBJ1-2): SAVISQKPSRDICQRGTSLTIQCQVDSQVTMMFWYRQQPGQSLTLIATANQGSEATYESGFVIDKFPISRPNLTFSTLTVSNMSPEDSSIYLCSVRETYGYTFGSGTRLTVV.

This clonotype was observed a handful of times. The chain combines TRBV18 with TRBJ2-7; D gene ambiguous. Germline assignment: CDR1 KGHSH and CDR2 LQKENI. CDR3 length equals 14 residues. Trimming took off 5 bases at V and 0 bases at J, with 11 bases between the two ends. This CDR3 is CASSTATSSYEQYF. DNA for the CDR3: TGTGCCAGCTCAACCGCCACATCCTCCTACGAGCAGTACTTC.

In its sample, this clonotype was seen a few times. The chain recombines TRBV27 with TRBJ2-4; D tentatively reads TRBD1 or TRBD2 (6 bases each). Germline V gives CDR1 MNHEY, CDR2 SMNVEV (reference sequence). V lost 1 base to trimming and J lost 0 bases, with 10 bases between them. The CDR3 runs to 16 residues. The CDR3 spells CASSLYREEAKNIQYF. DNA of the CDR3: TGTGCCAGCAGTTTATACAGGGAGGAAGCCAAAAACATTCAGTACTTC.

The chain joins TRBV4-1 to TRBJ2-2; the match to TRBD2 covers 13 bases. Germline trimming cut 0 bases from V and 5 bases from J; bases unmatched to any gene: 3. This CDR3 has 17 amino acids. Germline loops: CDR1 MGHRA, CDR2 YSYEKL. CDR3 protein: CASSQDTSGGATGELFF. Here the CDR3 DNA reads TGCGCCAGCAGCCAAGATACTAGCGGGGGGGCAACCGGGGAGCTGTTTTTT.

This clonotype was seen more than once but under ten times. The chain combines TRBV7-9 with TRBJ2-2; D gene unclear. This CDR3 region has 14 residues. Trimming removed 2 bases from V and 7 bases from J, with 11 bases in between. Germline V gives CDR1 SEHNR, CDR2 FQNEAQ (reference sequence). The CDR3 reads CASSLSQENGELFF. The CDR3, as DNA: TGTGCCAGCAGCTTAAGCCAGGAGAACGGGGAGCTGTTTTTT.

The genes are TRBV7-9 and TRBJ2-5; 11 bases are a match to TRBD1. CDR3 length equals 15 residues. CDR1 and CDR2 (germline): SEHNR, FQNEAQ (reference sequence). With 4 bases clipped from V and 5 bases from J, the junction kept 6 bases outside the gene matches. CDR3 in DNA: TGTGCCAGCAGCTCCCTGGACAGGGGGCGTGAGACCCAGTACTTC. Translated, it gives CASSSLDRGRETQYF.

CDR3 bases: TGTGCCAGCAGCACGGGACCGAGGTACAATGAGCAGTTCTTC. It translates to CASSTGPRYNEQFF. The chain uses TRBV12-3 or TRBV12-4 and TRBJ2-1; D tentatively reads TRBD1 or TRBD2 (5 bases each). V lost 6 bases, J lost 4 bases, and 13 bases lay in between. The CDR3 covers 14 residues.

This chain links TRBV7-2 with TRBJ2-2; 10 bases are a match to TRBD2. The CDR3 length is 16 residues. After removal of 0 bases from V and 7 bases from J, the junction contained 5 bases not matched to a gene. Germline V CDR1 and CDR2: SGHTA, FQGNSA. The CDR3 sequence: CASSLASGGPGGELFF. CDR3 in DNA: TGTGCCAGCAGCTTAGCTAGCGGGGGGCCGGGCGGGGAGCTGTTTTTT.

This clonotype was observed a few times. The V gene is TRBV7-2, the J gene TRBJ1-2; D call uncertain. Germline CDR1 is SGHTA and CDR2 is FQGNSA. This CDR3 spans 10 amino acids. V lost 4 bases and J lost 3, with 0 bases in between. CDR3 loop: CASSYYGYTF. The DNA for the CDR3 is TGTGCCAGCAGCTACTATGGCTACACCTTC. The full variable domain, rest sourced from reference TRBV7-2 and TRBJ1-2, is GAGVSQSPSNKVTEKGKDVELRCDPISGHTALYWYRQSLGQGLEFLIYFQGNSAPDKSGLPSDRFSAERTGGSVSTLTIQRTQQEDSAVYLCASSYYGYTFGSGTRLTVV.

The CDR3 DNA reads TGTGCCAGCAGTGAAAACCCTAGCGGGGCCGCCTACGAGCAGTACTTC. Residues: CASSENPSGAAYEQYF. The rearrangement uses TRBV2 and TRBJ2-7, with TRBD2 identical over 9 bases. Germline V gene data show CDR1 as SNHLY and CDR2 as FYNNEI. This CDR3 contains 16 residues. V lost 2 bases, J lost 2 bases, and 7 bases stayed unmatched.